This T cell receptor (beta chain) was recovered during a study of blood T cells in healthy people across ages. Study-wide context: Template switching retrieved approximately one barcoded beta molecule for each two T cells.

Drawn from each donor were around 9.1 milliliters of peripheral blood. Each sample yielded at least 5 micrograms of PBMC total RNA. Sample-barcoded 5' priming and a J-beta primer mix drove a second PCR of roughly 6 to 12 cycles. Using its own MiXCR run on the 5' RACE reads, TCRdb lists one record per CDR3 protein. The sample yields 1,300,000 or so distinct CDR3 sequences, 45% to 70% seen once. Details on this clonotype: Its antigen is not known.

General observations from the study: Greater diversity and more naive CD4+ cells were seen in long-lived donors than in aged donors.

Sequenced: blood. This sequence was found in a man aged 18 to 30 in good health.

The CDR3 loop is CASKEILYEQYF. In DNA form, the CDR3 reads TGTGCCAGCAAGGAGATTCTCTACGAGCAGTACTTC. V is TRBV2 and J is TRBJ2-4; D is unresolved. TRBJ2-7 explains the end of the DNA better; the J call may be wrong. The V gene's germline CDR1 is SNHLY and CDR2 FYNNEI. This CDR3 has 12 amino acids.